This T cell receptor (beta chain) was sequenced during a study of patients and donors after allogeneic stem cell transplantation. This CDR3 comprises 12 residues. Germline V gene data show CDR1 as GTSNPN and CDR2 as SVGIG (reference sequence). Trimming removed 2 bases from V and 1 base from J, with 5 bases in between. This clonotype was counted only a few times. One entry per CDR3 protein results from TCRdb running MiXCR on the RT-PCR reads. The profile shows about 960,000 distinct CDR3 sequences, about a sixth of them singletons. The specimen was blood, either unsorted or a sorted T cell fraction (not recorded which). This clonotype was sampled from a human donor who was either an allogeneic HSCT recipient or a stem cell or donor lymphocyte infusion donor (not recorded which). It is not recorded whose cells these are; they may come from a transplant donor. The chain is built from TRBV30 and TRBJ1-1; D gene unclear. The CDR3 DNA reads TGTGCCTGGAGTTTAGGGAACACTGAAGCTTTCTTT. Translation gives CAWSLGNTEAFF.